What follows are 29 T cell receptor beta chains derived from one specimen sequenced in a study of OX40 agonist ivuxolimab in advanced cancers. Some clones are missing from TCRdb's copy, which holds only in-frame ones; the method was immunoSEQ multiplex PCR. The sample contains about 57,000 clones, nearly 85% of which appear only once. The sequencing used CD4+ or CD8+ T cells sorted from blood, collected in a trial of the OX40 agonist ivuxolimab. The receptor set was obtained from an adult with an advanced solid tumor such as melanoma, head and neck, liver or kidney cancer.

V is TRBV5-5 and J is TRBJ2-7, with a tentative D call TRBD1 (6 bases). The V end was cut by 2 bases, the J end by 3 bases, with 12 bases between. The CDR3 has 14 amino acids. Germline V gene sequence: CDR1 SGHKS, CDR2 YYEKEE (reference sequence). CDR3 amino acids: CASSFRDTNYEQYF. CDR3 bases: TGTGCCAGCAGCTTTCGGGACACAAACTACGAGCAGTACTTC.

V is TRBV18 and J is TRBJ1-4; D not certain. CDR3 size: 15 residues. Germline V gene sequence: CDR1 KGHSH, CDR2 LQKENI. V shed 4 bases and J shed 5 bases, with 14 bases lying between them. CDR3 loop: CASSLPPGQNEKLFF. The CDR3 DNA reads TGTGCCAGCTCACTACCTCCGGGCCAGAATGAAAAACTGTTTTTT.

The V gene is TRBV4-1, the J gene TRBJ2-7, with D possibly TRBD2 on 6 matching bases. This CDR3 region has 16 residues. Germline CDR1 and CDR2: MGHRA and YSYEKL. Trimming pared 0 bases from V and 5 bases from J, leaving 17 bases between. The chain's CDR3 is CASSQDRGGVGDEQYF. For the CDR3, the DNA is TGCGCCAGCAGCCAAGACCGGGGCGGGGTTGGGGACGAGCAGTACTTC.

This rearrangement joins TRBV6-1 to TRBJ1-1; the D gene is possibly TRBD1 (6 bases). Deletions cut 0 bases from V and 10 bases from J, with 15 bases between. CDR1 and CDR2 from the germline V gene are MNHNS and SASEGT. This CDR3 comprises 14 residues. The CDR3 region is CASSEATGSPGAFF. In DNA, the CDR3 is TGTGCCAGCAGTGAAGCAACAGGGTCCCCGGGAGCTTTCTTT.

The chain recombines TRBV28 with TRBJ2-5; tentatively, D is TRBD1 or TRBD2 (6 bases each). V shed 8 bases and J shed 5 bases, with 12 bases lying between them. The germline CDR1 and CDR2 sequences are MDHEN and SYDVKM. The CDR3 is 12 amino acids. CDR3 residues: CASRVGGETQYF. The DNA for the CDR3 is TGTGCCAGCCGGGTAGGGGGGGAGACCCAGTACTTC.

V gene TRBV7-8 combines with J gene TRBJ2-4, with TRBD2 matching over 10 bases. CDR3 length: 17 residues. The ends lost 3 bases at V and 5 bases at J; junction bases unmatched: 10. CDR1 is SGHVS, CDR2 FQNEAQ, per germline. Written as DNA, the CDR3 is TGTGCCAGCAGCTTGTCCCCGACTAGCGGGCCGCAAAACATTCAGTACTTC. It specifies CASSLSPTSGPQNIQYF.

This clone was counted a few times. The V gene is TRBV19, the J gene TRBJ1-6; D unclear. Deletions cut 5 bases from V and 8 bases from J, with 16 bases between. In germline, CDR1 is LNHDA, CDR2 SQIVND (reference sequence). The CDR3 runs to 15 residues. CDR3 protein: CASSSGIPSYSPLHF. The DNA of the CDR3 is TGTGCCAGTAGTTCGGGGATACCGAGTTATTCACCCCTCCACTTT. Looking up the rest from reference TRBV19 and TRBJ1-6 gives the full variable domain: DGGITQSPKYLFRKEGQNVTLSCEQNLNHDAMYWYRQDPGQGLRLIYYSQIVNDFQKGDIAEGYSVSREKKESFPLTVTSAQKNPTAFYLCASSSGIPSYSPLHFGNGTRLTVT.

The chain employs TRBV2 and TRBJ1-6, with TRBD1 as a possible D gene (5 bases). Germline CDR1 and CDR2: SNHLY and FYNNEI. Trimming shortened V by 5 bases and J by 5 bases, and 10 bases separated the two germline ends. The length of the CDR3 is 14 residues. The CDR3 sequence: CASSQQGNNSPLHF. DNA of the CDR3: TGTGCCAGCAGTCAGCAGGGTAATAATTCACCCCTCCACTTT.

The chain is built from TRBV7-9 and TRBJ2-3; 10 bases match TRBD2. This CDR3 has 16 residues. CDR1 is SEHNR and CDR2 is FQNEAQ in the germline V gene (reference sequence). The junction had 5 bases not matched to a gene; V was cut back by 1 base and J by 4 bases. CDR3 coding DNA: TGTGCCAGCAGCTTAGGTCTAGCGGGAGCACCAGATACGCAGTATTTT. Translating gives CASSLGLAGAPDTQYF.

V usage is TRBV6-6 and J usage is TRBJ2-5, with 8 bases lining up with TRBD2. V shed 10 bases and J 4 bases; nucleotides not matched to a gene: 11. The CDR3 has 14 residues. Germline V gene data show CDR1 as MNHNY and CDR2 as SVGAGI (reference sequence). CDR3 sequence (DNA): TGTGCCACCGGGGGGGGGCTAGCAGGAGAGACCCAGTACTTC. It translates to CATGGGLAGETQYF.

The rearrangement uses TRBV6-1 and TRBJ2-4; TRBD1 matches 11 bases. V shed 6 bases and J 5 bases; nucleotides not matched to a gene: 6. CDR1 and CDR2 (germline): MNHNS, SASEGT. The CDR3 has 15 amino acids. The CDR3 here is CASRGDRGYQNIQYF. Here the CDR3 DNA reads TGTGCCAGCAGGGGGGACAGGGGGTATCAAAACATTCAGTACTTC.

This chain joins TRBV27 and TRBJ2-7; TRBD1 matches at 7 bases. The germline V gene has CDR1 MNHEY and CDR2 SMNVEV (reference sequence). This CDR3 has 14 residues. The trim removed 4 bases at V and 2 bases at J, leaving 5 bases unmatched. The CDR3 coding sequence is TGTGCCAGCAGTTCGCCAGGGGGTACCTACGAGCAGTACTTC. Translation: CASSSPGGTYEQYF.

Here the CDR3 reads CASSLDGLLTDTQYF. The CDR3 DNA sequence: TGCGCCAGCAGCTTGGATGGACTACTCACAGATACGCAGTATTTT. The chain recombines TRBV5-1 with TRBJ2-3; tentative D call: TRBD2 (6 bases). CDR3 length: 15 residues. The V end was cut by 0 bases, the J end by 2 bases, with 10 bases between. Looked up from germline, CDR1 is SGHRS and CDR2 is YFSETQ.

The genes are TRBV6-4 and TRBJ1-1; the D gene is possibly TRBD1 (6 bases). The germline CDR1 and CDR2 sequences are MRHNA and SNTAGT. V gave up 0 bases and J gave up 6 bases, with 14 bases separating them. This CDR3 has 15 amino acids. The CDR3 DNA follows: TGTGCCAGCAGTGACTCCTGGGGGGGCGGATCTGAAGCTTTCTTT. Its protein is CASSDSWGGGSEAFF.

Only a few counts were recorded for this clone. CDR3 nucleotides: TGCGCCAGCCAGCTGGACCAGATAAACACCGGGGAGCTGTTTTTT. This sequence encodes CASQLDQINTGELFF. The rearrangement uses TRBV5-1 and TRBJ2-2; D not certain. Germline V gives CDR1 SGHRS, CDR2 YFSETQ. CDR3 length: 15 residues. The V end was cut by 7 bases, the J end by 2 bases, with 15 bases between. Looking up the rest from reference TRBV5-1 and TRBJ2-2 gives the full variable domain: KAGVTQTPRYLIKTRGQQVTLSCSPISGHRSVSWYQQTPGQGLQFLFEYFSETQRNKGNFPGRFSGRQFSNSRSEMNVSTLELGDSALYLCASQLDQINTGELFFGEGSRLTVL.

The genes are TRBV23-1 and TRBJ1-3; 8 nucleotides line up with TRBD1. TRBV23-1 is an ORF, and what it does is uncertain. This CDR3 region has 16 residues. V shed 4 bases, J shed 8 bases, and the junction held 13 bases outside the gene matches. CDR3 residues: CASSPTKDRVEDTIYF. Written as DNA, the CDR3 is TGCGCCAGCAGTCCGACGAAGGACAGGGTGGAGGACACCATATATTTT.

The J gene is TRBJ2-5, the V gene TRBV5-1, with a weak D call TRBD2 (5 bases). The CDR3 is made up of 14 amino acids. Germline V gene sequence: CDR1 SGHRS, CDR2 YFSETQ. The V gene lost 0 bases and the J gene lost 5 bases, with 11 bases spanning the gap. The CDR3 sequence is CASSLAQREETQYF. The CDR3 DNA reads as TGCGCCAGCAGCTTGGCCCAGAGGGAGGAGACCCAGTACTTC. Combining the CDR3 with reference TRBV5-1 and TRBJ2-5 gives the whole variable domain KAGVTQTPRYLIKTRGQQVTLSCSPISGHRSVSWYQQTPGQGLQFLFEYFSETQRNKGNFPGRFSGRQFSNSRSEMNVSTLELGDSALYLCASSLAQREETQYFGPGTRLLVL.

The rearrangement uses TRBV27 and TRBJ2-1; D is possibly TRBD2 (6 bases). Germline CDR1 is MNHEY and CDR2 is SMNVEV (reference sequence). V lost 6 bases to trimming and J lost 3 bases, with 9 bases between them. The CDR3 length is 13 residues. CDR3 in DNA: TGTGCCAGCAGGGGCGGGATCTACAATGAGCAGTTCTTC. Its protein product is CASRGGIYNEQFF.

The chain combines TRBV7-7 with TRBJ2-5; 7 positions match TRBD2. The V segment lost 3 bases and the J segment 1 base; nucleotides outside the gene matches: 2. CDR3 length: 14 amino acids. In germline, CDR1 is SSHAT, CDR2 FNYEAQ (reference sequence). The CDR3 coding sequence is TGTGCCAGCAGCTTGGGAGGGCTCCAAGAGACCCAGTACTTC. It encodes CASSLGGLQETQYF.

This sequence joins TRBV19 and TRBJ2-2; D call uncertain. Per germline, CDR1 LNHDA and CDR2 SQIVND (reference sequence). Trimming pared 2 bases from V and 8 bases from J, leaving 12 bases between. This CDR3 spans 14 amino acids. The CDR3 loop is CASSIHPPPGELFF. CDR3 nucleotide sequence: TGTGCCAGTAGTATACACCCTCCGCCAGGGGAGCTGTTTTTT.

The chain links TRBV27 to TRBJ1-3; D is undetermined. The CDR3 runs 13 residues. CDR1 is MNHEY and CDR2 is SMNVEV in the germline V gene (reference sequence). Trimming removed 7 bases at V and 0 bases at J, with 7 bases between. In nucleotides, the CDR3 is TGTGCCAGCAAGTCAAACTCTGGAAACACCATATATTTT. Translated: CASKSNSGNTIYF.

The V gene is TRBV27, the J gene TRBJ1-2, with 9 positions matching TRBD1. Germline assignment: CDR1 MNHEY and CDR2 SMNVEV (reference sequence). This CDR3 is 15 amino acids long. V shed 6 bases, J shed 5 bases, and the junction held 10 bases outside the gene matches. CDR3: CASSPTATGGYGYTF. The CDR3, as DNA: TGTGCCAGCAGCCCAACGGCGACAGGGGGGTATGGCTACACCTTC.

The chain links TRBV5-1 to TRBJ2-3, with D possibly matching TRBD2 (6 bases). V was cut by 1 base and J by 2 bases, with 11 bases left in between. The germline V gene encodes CDR1 SGHRS and CDR2 YFSETQ. The CDR3 is 15 residues long. In DNA, the CDR3 is TGCGCCAGCAGCTTGATGGCGGGGTTCACAGATACGCAGTATTTT. It is translated as CASSLMAGFTDTQYF.

The V gene is TRBV19, the J gene TRBJ2-3; D is possibly TRBD2 (6 bases). The CDR3 is made up of 17 amino acids. The germline V gene encodes CDR1 LNHDA and CDR2 SQIVND (reference sequence). Trimming pared 6 bases from V and 3 bases from J, leaving 22 bases between. The DNA of the CDR3 is TGTGCCAGTAGCCGGCTTAGTTCGGGAGTAGAGACAGATACGCAGTATTTT. It is translated as CASSRLSSGVETDTQYF.

V usage is TRBV6-1 and J usage is TRBJ1-6; 8 bases align to TRBD1. V shed 3 bases and J 10 bases; nucleotides not matched to a gene: 8. Per the germline V gene, CDR1 is MNHNS and CDR2 is SASEGT. There are 15 residues in the CDR3. The CDR3 nucleotides are TGTGCCAGCAGTGACAGACAGGGGCGCAAGTCACCCCTCCACTTT. Its translation: CASSDRQGRKSPLHF.

This chain connects TRBV5-6 to TRBJ2-2; D possibly matches TRBD1 or TRBD2 (5 bases each). Germline CDR1 and CDR2: SGHDT and YYEEEE. CDR3 length: 16 residues. V shed 5 bases and J shed 6 bases, with 20 bases lying between them. CDR3 nucleotide sequence: TGTGCCAGCAGTATACCGGGACGGCACTCATCCGGGGAGCTGTTTTTT. Residues: CASSIPGRHSSGELFF.

This clone was observed a handful of times. The chain uses TRBV5-1 and TRBJ2-5, with TRBD1 matching 8 bases. The CDR3 is 14 residues long. CDR1 and CDR2 (germline): SGHRS, YFSETQ. V lost 0 bases, J lost 5 bases, and 3 bases stayed unmatched. CDR3 nucleotides: TGCGCCAGCAGCTTGGACAGGGGGTCGGAGACCCAGTACTTC. It yields the protein CASSLDRGSETQYF.

This chain connects TRBV5-1 to TRBJ1-5; D is uncertain. The CDR3 is made up of 16 amino acids. The V and J ends lost 0 bases and 1 base respectively, with 11 bases between them. Germline CDR1 SGHRS, CDR2 YFSETQ. This CDR3 reads CASSLEGPVSNQPQHF. The CDR3 region has the DNA TGCGCCAGCAGCTTGGAAGGGCCGGTAAGCAATCAGCCCCAGCATTTT. The variable domain in full, completed from reference TRBV5-1 and TRBJ1-5, reads KAGVTQTPRYLIKTRGQQVTLSCSPISGHRSVSWYQQTPGQGLQFLFEYFSETQRNKGNFPGRFSGRQFSNSRSEMNVSTLELGDSALYLCASSLEGPVSNQPQHFGDGTRLSIL.

The chain joins TRBV15 to TRBJ2-5; D unresolved. The germline V and J ends were trimmed by 0 bases and 5 bases, with 7 bases remaining between them. The CDR3 sequence is 13 residues long. Germline-derived CDR1 and CDR2 are LNHNV and YYDKDF (reference sequence). CDR3 in amino acids: CATSRDHGETQYF. In DNA form, the CDR3 reads TGTGCCACCAGCAGAGATCACGGGGAGACCCAGTACTTC. The variable domain in full, with the rest retrieved from reference TRBV15 and TRBJ2-5, is DAMVIQNPRYQVTQFGKPVTLSCSQTLNHNVMYWYQQKSSQAPKLLFHYYDKDFNNEADTPDNFQSRRPNTSFCFLDIRSPGLGDTAMYLCATSRDHGETQYFGPGTRLLVL.